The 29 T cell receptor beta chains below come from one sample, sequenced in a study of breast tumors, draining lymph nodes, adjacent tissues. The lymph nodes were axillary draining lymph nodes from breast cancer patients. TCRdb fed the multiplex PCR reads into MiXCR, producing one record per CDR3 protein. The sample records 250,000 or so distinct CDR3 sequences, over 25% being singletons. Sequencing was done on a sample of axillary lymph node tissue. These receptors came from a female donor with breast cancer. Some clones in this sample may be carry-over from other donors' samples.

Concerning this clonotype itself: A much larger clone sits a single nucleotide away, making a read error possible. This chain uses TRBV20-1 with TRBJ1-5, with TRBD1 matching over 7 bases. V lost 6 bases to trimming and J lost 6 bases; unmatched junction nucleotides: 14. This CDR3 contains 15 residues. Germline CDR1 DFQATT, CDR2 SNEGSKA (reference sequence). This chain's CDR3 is CSAQRQGITTQPQHF. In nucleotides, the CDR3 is TGCAGTGCCCAACGACAGGGCATTACCACTCAGCCCCAGCATTTT.

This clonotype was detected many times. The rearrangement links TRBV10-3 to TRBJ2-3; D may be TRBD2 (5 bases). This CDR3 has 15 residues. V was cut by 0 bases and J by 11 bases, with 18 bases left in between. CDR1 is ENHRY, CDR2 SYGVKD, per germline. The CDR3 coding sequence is TGTGCCATCAGTGAGTCGAATTGGTCCGAGGGCTGGCAGTATTTT. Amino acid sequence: CAISESNWSEGWQYF.

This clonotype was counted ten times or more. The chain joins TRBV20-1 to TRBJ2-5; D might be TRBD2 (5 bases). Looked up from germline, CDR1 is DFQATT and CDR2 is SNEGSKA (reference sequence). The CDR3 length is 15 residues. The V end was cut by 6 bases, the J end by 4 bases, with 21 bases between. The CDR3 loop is CSASLSAGLVETQYF. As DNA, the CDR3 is TGCAGTGCCAGCCTCTCCGCGGGCCTTGTAGAGACCCAGTACTTC.

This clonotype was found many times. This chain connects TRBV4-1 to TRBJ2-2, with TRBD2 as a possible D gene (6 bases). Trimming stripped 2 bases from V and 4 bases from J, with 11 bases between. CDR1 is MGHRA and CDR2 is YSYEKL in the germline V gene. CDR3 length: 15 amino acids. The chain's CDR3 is CASSQQGGFTGELFF. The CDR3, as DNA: TGCGCCAGCAGCCAACAGGGAGGATTCACCGGGGAGCTGTTTTTT.

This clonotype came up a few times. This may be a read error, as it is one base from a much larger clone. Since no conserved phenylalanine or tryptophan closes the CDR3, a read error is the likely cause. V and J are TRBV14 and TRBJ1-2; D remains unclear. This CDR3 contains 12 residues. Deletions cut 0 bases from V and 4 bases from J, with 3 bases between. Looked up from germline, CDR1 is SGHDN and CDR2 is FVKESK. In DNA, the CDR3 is TGTGCCAGCAGCCAAGAGGCCTATGGCTACACCCTC. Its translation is CASSQEAYGYTL.

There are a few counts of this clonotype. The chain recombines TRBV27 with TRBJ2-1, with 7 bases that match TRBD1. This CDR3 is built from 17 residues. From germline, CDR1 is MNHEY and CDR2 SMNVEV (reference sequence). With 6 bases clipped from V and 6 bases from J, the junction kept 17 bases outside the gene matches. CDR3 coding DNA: TGTGCCAGCAGCTTACGGGTAGGGGTATACAGGGGCAATGAGCAGTTCTTC. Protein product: CASSLRVGVYRGNEQFF.

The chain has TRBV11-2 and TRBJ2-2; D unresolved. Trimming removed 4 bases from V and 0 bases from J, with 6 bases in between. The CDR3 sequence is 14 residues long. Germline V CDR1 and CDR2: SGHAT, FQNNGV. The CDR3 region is CASSSPPNTGELFF. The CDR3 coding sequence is TGTGCCAGCAGCTCCCCCCCGAACACCGGGGAGCTGTTTTTT.

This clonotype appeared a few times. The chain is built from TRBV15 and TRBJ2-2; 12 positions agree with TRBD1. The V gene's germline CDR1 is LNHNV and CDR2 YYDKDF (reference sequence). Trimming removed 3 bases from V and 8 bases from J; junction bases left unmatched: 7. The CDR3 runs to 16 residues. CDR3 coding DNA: TGTGCCACCAGCAGCCGGGACAGGGGGCGAGCGGGGGAGCTGTTTTTT. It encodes CATSSRDRGRAGELFF. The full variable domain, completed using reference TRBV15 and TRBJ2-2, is DAMVIQNPRYQVTQFGKPVTLSCSQTLNHNVMYWYQQKSSQAPKLLFHYYDKDFNNEADTPDNFQSRRPNTSFCFLDIRSPGLGDTAMYLCATSSRDRGRAGELFFGEGSRLTVL.

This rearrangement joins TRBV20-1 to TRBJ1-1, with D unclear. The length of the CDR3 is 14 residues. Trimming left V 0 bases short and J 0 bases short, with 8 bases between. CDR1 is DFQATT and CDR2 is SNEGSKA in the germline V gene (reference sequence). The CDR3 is CSARDSKVNTEAFF. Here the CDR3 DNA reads TGCAGTGCTAGAGATTCCAAGGTGAACACTGAAGCTTTCTTT.

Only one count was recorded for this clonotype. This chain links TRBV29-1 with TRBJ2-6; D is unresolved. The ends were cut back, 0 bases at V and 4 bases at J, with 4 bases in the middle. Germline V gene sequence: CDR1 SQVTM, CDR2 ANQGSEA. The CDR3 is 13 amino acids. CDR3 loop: CSVEDGGANVLTF. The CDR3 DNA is TGCAGCGTTGAAGACGGAGGGGCCAACGTCCTGACTTTC. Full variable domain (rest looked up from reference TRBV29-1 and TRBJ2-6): SAVISQKPSRDICQRGTSLTIQCQVDSQVTMMFWYRQQPGQSLTLIATANQGSEATYESGFVIDKFPISRPNLTFSTLTVSNMSPEDSSIYLCSVEDGGANVLTFGAGSRLTVL.

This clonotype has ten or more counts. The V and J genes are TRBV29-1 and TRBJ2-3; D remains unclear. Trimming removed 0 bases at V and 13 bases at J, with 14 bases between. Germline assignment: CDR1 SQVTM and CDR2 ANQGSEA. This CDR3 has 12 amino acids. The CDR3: CSVEDRLQREYF. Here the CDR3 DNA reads TGCAGCGTTGAAGACCGACTCCAAAGGGAGTATTTT.

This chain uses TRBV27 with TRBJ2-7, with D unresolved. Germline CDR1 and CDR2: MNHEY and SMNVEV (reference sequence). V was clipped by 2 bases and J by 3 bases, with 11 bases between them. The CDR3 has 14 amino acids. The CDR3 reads CASSLKFTGYEQYF. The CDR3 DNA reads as TGTGCCAGCAGTTTAAAGTTTACGGGCTACGAGCAGTACTTC.

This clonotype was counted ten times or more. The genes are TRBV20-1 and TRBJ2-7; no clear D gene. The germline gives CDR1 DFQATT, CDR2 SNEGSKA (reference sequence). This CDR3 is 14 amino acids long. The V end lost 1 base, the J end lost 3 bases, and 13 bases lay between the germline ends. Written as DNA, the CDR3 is TGCAGTGCTAGAGGGGGATCGTCCTACTACGAGCAGTACTTC. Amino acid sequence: CSARGGSSYYEQYF.

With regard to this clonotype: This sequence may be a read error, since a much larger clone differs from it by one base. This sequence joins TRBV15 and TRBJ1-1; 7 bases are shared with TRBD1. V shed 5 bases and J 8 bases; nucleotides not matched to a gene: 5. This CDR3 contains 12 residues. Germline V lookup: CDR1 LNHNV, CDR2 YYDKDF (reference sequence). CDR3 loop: CATSARGQEAFF. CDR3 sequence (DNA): TGTGCCACCAGCGCCAGGGGACAGGAAGCTTTCTTT.

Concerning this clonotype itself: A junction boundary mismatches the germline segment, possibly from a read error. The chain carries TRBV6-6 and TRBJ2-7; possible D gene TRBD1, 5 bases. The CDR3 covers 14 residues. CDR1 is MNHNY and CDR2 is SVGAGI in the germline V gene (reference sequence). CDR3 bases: TGTGCCGGCAGTGCCAGGGATAGCTCCTACGAGCAGTACTTC. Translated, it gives CAGSARDSSYEQYF.

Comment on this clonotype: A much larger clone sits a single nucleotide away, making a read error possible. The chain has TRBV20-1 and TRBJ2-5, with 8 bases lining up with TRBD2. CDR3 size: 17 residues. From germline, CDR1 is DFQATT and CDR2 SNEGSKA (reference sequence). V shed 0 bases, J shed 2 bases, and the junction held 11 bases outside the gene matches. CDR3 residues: CSARDLLAEAQQETQYF. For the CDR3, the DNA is TGCAGTGCTAGAGATCTACTAGCGGAGGCCCAACAAGAGACCCAGTACTTC.

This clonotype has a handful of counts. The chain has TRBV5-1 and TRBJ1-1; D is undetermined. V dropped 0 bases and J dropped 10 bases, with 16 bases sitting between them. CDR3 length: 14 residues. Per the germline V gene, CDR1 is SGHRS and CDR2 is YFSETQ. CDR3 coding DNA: TGCGCCAGCAGCTTGGAGATTGGAGGGTTAAGAGCTTTCTTT. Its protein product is CASSLEIGGLRAFF. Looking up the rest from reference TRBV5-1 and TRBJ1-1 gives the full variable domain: KAGVTQTPRYLIKTRGQQVTLSCSPISGHRSVSWYQQTPGQGLQFLFEYFSETQRNKGNFPGRFSGRQFSNSRSEMNVSTLELGDSALYLCASSLEIGGLRAFFGQGTRLTVV.

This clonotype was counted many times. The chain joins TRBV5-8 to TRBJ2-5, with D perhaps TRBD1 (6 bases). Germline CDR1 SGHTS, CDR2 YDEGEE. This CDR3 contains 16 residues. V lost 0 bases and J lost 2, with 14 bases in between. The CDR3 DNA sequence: TGTGCCAGCAGCTTGGGTACGTGGGACAATCAAGAGACCCAGTACTTC. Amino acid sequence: CASSLGTWDNQETQYF. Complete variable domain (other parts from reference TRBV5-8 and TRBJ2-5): EAGVTQSPTHLIKTRGQQATLRCSPISGHTSVYWYQQALGLGLQFLLWYDEGEERNRGNFPPRFSGRQFPNYSSELNVNALELEDSALYLCASSLGTWDNQETQYFGPGTRLLVL.

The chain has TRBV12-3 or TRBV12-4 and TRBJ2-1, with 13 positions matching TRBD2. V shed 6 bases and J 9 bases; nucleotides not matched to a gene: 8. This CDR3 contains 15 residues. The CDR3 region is CASRPGLAGAVEQFF. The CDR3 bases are TGTGCCAGCAGGCCTGGACTAGCGGGAGCGGTTGAGCAGTTCTTC.

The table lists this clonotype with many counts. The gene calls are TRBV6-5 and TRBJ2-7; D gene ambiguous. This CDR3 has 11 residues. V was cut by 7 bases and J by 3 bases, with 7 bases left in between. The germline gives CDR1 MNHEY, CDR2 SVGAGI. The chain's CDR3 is CASTGFYEQYF. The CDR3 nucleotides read TGTGCCAGCACCGGGTTCTACGAGCAGTACTTC.

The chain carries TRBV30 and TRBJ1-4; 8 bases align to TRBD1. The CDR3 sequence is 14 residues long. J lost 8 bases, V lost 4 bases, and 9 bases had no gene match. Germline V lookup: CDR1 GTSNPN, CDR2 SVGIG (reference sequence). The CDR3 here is CAWNLQGGEEKLFF. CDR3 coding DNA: TGTGCCTGGAATCTACAGGGGGGAGAGGAAAAACTGTTTTTT.

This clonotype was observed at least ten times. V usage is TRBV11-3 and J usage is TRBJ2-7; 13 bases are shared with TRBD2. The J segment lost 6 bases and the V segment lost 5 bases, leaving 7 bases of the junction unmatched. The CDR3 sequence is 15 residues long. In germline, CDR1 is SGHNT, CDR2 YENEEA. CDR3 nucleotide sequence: TGTGCCAGCAGCGCTTCCGGGACTAGCGGGACCGAGCAGTACTTC. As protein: CASSASGTSGTEQYF.

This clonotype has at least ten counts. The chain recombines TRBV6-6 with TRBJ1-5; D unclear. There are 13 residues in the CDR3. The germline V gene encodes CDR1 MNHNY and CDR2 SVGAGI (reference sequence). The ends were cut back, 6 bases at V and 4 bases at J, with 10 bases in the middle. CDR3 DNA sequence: TGTGCCAGCAGCCCCAAGTGGAATCAGCCCCAGCATTTT. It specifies CASSPKWNQPQHF.

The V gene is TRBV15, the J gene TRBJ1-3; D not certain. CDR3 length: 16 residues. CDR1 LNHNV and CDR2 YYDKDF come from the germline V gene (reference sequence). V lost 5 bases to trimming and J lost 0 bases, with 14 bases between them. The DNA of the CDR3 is TGTGCCACCAGCGACCGTCAACCGAGCTCTGGAAACACCATATATTTT. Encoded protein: CATSDRQPSSGNTIYF.

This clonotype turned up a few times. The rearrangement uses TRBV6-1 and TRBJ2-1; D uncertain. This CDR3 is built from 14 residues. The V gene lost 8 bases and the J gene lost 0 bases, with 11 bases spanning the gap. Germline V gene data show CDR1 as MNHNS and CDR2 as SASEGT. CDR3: CASLLSSSYNEQFF. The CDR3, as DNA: TGTGCCAGCCTGTTAAGCAGCTCCTACAATGAGCAGTTCTTC.

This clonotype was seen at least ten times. The DNA of the CDR3 is TGTGCCAGCAGCTTAACGGCGGGAGTCGGTTACGAGCAGTACTTC. Its protein is CASSLTAGVGYEQYF. The V and J genes are TRBV7-3 and TRBJ2-7, with 7 bases that match TRBD2. The V and J ends lost 0 bases and 4 bases, in that order; junction bases with no gene match: 6. The CDR3 is 15 amino acids. Germline CDR1 and CDR2: SGHTA and FQGTGA.

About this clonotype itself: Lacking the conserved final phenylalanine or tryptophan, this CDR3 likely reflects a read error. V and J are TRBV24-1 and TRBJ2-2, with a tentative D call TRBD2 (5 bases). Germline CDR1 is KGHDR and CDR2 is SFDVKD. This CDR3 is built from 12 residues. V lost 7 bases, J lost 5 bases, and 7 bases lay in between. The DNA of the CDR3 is TGTGCCACCAGCTCGGGGACCGGGGAGCTGTTTTCT. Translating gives CATSSGTGELFS.

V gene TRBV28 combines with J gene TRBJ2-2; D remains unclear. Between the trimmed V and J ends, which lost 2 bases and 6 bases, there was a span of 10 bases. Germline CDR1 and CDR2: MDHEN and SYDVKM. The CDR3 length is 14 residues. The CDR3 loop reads CASSLAMRSGELFF. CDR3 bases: TGTGCCAGCAGTTTAGCCATGCGATCCGGGGAGCTGTTTTTT.

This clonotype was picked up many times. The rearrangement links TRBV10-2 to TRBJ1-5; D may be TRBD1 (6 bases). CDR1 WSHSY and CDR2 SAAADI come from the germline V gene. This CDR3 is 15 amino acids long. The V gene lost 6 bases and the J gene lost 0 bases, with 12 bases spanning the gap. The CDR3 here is CASRAGAYSNQPQHF. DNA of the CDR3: TGCGCCAGCAGGGCAGGGGCCTATAGCAATCAGCCCCAGCATTTT.